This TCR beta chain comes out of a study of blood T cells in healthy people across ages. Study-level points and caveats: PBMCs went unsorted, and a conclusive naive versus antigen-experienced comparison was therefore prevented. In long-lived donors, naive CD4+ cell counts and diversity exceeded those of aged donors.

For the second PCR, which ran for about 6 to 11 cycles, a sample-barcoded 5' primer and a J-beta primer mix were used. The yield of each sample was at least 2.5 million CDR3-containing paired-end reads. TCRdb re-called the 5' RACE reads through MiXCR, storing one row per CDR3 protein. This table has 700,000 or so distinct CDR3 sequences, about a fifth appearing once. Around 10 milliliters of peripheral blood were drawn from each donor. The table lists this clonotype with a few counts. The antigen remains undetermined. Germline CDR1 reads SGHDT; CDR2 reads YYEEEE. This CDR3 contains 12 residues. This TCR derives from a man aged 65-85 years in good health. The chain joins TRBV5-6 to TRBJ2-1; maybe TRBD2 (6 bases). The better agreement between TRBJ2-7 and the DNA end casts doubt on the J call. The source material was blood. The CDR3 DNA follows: TGTGCCAGCAGCCAGGTGGGAGGCGAGCAGTACGTC. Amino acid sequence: CASSQVGGEQYV.